This TCR beta chain is from a study of T-cell reconstitution after alpha-beta-depleted transplantation in children (dated by TCRdb to the mid-2010s). Describing the broader study: Using TCR repertoire profiling, the study quantitatively followed how T-cell immune reconstitution unfolded in children after TCRalphabeta/CD19-depleted allogeneic hematopoietic cell transplantation. Results the study describes overall, beyond this receptor: In some patients, the high TCRbeta diversity seen at day 60 was put down to recipient T cells and intrathymic progenitors that had survived conditioning. Over subsequent months, a decline in hyperexpanded clone frequencies was noted, and after one year, T-cell counts and TCRbeta diversity were mostly ascribed to newly produced T cells. The apparently early recovery of alphabetaT-cell counts about two months after transplant reportedly depended on only several hundred rapidly expanded clones that came from non-depleted graft cells.

The library relied on PCR. The run used an Illumina HiSeq 2500. TCR library preparation used molecular barcoding, with unique molecular identifiers applied to normalize quantification of the TCRbeta repertoire. The public reads were reprocessed in TCRdb via fastp at Q25 and MiXCR, keeping in-frame beta chains. When rows share a CDR3 protein, they turn into one entry using the most common DNA and genes. The sample contains about 300,000 distinct CDR3 sequences, around a tenth of them found a single time. The top ten clones comprise less than 8% of the sample. As for this clonotype: No antigen is known for it. No base quality values were provided; no much bigger clone lies one nucleotide off.

The sample's treatment or condition label is to be understood as: allogeneic hematopoietic cell transplantation with graft depleted of TCRalphabeta T cells and CD19 B cells. The children who served as transplant recipients had been given grafts of TCRalphabeta/CD19-depleted allogeneic hematopoietic cells. The sequence was collected from a boy less than two years old with acute myeloid leukemia, due to receive a stem cell transplant. The source was PBMCs, collected before TCRalphabeta/CD19-depleted stem cell transplant.

The DNA sequence reads TGCAGTGCTAGATCCCTACAGGGGGCCAACGAGCAGTACTTC. It translates to CSARSLQGANEQYF. Rearrangement joined TRBV20-1 to TRBJ2-7; 9 of the junction bases match TRBD1. The CDR3 measures 14 amino acids from cysteine to phenylalanine. The entry retains the CDR3 DNA only, 42 bases that are in frame from base 1. V ends up 2 bases short and J 5 bases short, with an unmatched junction base count of 7. CDR1 is given as DFQATT and CDR2 as SNEGSKA, both from the germline V gene (reference sequence).